This T cell receptor beta chain was recorded in a study of a mutant IDH1 vaccine in newly diagnosed glioma. About the study: Patients were started on vaccination 4-6 weeks after radiotherapy alone, or with temozolomide cycles.

With respect to this clone: Its antigen is undetermined.

The V segment lost 5 bases and the J segment 4 bases; nucleotides outside the gene matches: 18. This CDR3 contains 19 residues. Per the germline V gene, CDR1 is MNHEY and CDR2 is SMNVEV (reference sequence). The assay was immunoSEQ multiplex PCR, and TCRdb's table has in-frame clones only and misses some. Altogether about 26,000 clones are present, approximately 82% being singletons, with the ten largest covering 30% to 35%. The time point is: week 35, safety follow-up. The investigators gave 300 ug of mutant IDH1 20-mer peptide in each vaccine dose, together with topical imiquimod. The starting material was PBMCs, obtained from a glioma patient whose treatment included an IDH1 peptide vaccine. The sequence came from a man aged 25-45 years with glioma. This chain joins TRBV27 and TRBJ1-2; 11 bases fit TRBD1. CDR3 in amino acids: CASSPTPQGQGAVSYGYTF. The CDR3 coding sequence is TGTGCCAGCAGTCCGACCCCCCAAGGACAGGGGGCGGTTAGCTATGGCTACACCTTC.